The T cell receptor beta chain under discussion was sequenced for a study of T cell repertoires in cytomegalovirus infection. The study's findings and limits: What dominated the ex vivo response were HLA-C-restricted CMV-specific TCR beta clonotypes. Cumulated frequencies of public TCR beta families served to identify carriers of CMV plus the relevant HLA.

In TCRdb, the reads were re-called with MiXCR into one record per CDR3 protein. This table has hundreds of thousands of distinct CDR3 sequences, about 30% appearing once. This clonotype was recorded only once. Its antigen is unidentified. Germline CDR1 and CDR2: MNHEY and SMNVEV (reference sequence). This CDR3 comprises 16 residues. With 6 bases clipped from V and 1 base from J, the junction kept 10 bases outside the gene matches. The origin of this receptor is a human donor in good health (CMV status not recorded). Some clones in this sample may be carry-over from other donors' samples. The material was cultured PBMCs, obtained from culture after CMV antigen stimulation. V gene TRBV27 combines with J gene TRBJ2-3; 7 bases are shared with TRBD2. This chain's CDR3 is CASSTTAGEGTDTQYF. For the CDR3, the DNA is TGTGCCAGCAGCACCACGGCGGGAGAGGGCACAGATACGCAGTATTTT.